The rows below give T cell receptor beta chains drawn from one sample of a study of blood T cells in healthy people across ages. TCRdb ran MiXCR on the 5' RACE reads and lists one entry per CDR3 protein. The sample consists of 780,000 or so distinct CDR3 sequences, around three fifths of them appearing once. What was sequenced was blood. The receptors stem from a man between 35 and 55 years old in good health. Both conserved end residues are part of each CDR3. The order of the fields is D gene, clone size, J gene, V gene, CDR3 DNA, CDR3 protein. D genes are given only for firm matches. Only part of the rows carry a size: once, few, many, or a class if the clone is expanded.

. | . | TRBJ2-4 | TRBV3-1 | TGTGCCAGCAGCCTAATTAACGGCGCGGGACAGTACTTC | CASSLINGAGQYF
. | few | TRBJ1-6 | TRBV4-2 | TGTGCCAGCAGCCAAGAAGACCGTCGGAATTCACCCCTCCACTTT | CASSQEDRRNSPLHF
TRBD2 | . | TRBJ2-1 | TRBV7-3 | TGTGCCAGCAGCCCCCGTGGGGGGGTCAATGAGCAGTTCTTC | CASSPRGGVNEQFF
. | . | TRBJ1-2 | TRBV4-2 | TGTGCCAGCAGCCAAGTTGACAGAGACATCTATGGCTACACCTTC | CASSQVDRDIYGYTF
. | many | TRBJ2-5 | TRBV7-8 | TGTGCCAGCACCCCCCCTGGCAGGCAAGAGACCCAGTACTTC | CASTPPGRQETQYF
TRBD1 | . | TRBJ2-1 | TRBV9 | TGTGCCAGCAGCGTTGTTGGGACAGCGAGCTACAATGAGCAGTTCTTC | CASSVVGTASYNEQFF
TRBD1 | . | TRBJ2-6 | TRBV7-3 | TGTGCCAGCAGCTTGACAGGGGGCTCTGGGGCCAACGTCCTGACTTTC | CASSLTGGSGANVLTF
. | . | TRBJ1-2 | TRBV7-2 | TGTGCCAGCAGCCCCCAGGCAGGGGCCCAATATGGCTACACCTTC | CASSPQAGAQYGYTF
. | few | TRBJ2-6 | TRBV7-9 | TGTGCCGGGAGGACAGGCTCTGAGGCCAACGTCCTGACTTTC | CAGRTGSEANVLTF
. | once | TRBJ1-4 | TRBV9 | TGTGCCAGCAGCTCCCGACATCGTGAAAATGAAAAACTGTTTTTT | CASSSRHRENEKLFF
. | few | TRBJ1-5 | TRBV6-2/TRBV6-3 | TGTGCCAGCCATTTTGGGGTTGGCAATCAGCCCCAGCATTTT | CASHFGVGNQPQHF
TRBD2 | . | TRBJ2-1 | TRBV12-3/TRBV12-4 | TGTGCCAGCAGTTCCCCCCCAATGACTAGCAGTTTACAGTTCTTC | CASSSPPMTSSLQFF
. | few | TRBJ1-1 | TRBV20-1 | TGCAGTGCTCCTACCCGCAGGGTATCCGTGAACACTGAAGCTTTCTTT | CSAPTRRVSVNTEAFF
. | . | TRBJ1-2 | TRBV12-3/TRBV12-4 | TGTGCCAGCAGTTTAGCGGGGACCAATAAGGGCTACACCTTC | CASSLAGTNKGYTF
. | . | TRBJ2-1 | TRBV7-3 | TGTGCCAGCAGCTTAATACCAGGGGATGGTACGGGAAGTTACAATGAGCAGTTCTTC | CASSLIPGDGTGSYNEQFF
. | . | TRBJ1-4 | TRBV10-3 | TGTGCCACTGGGGCCCCTAATGAAAAACTGTTTTTT | CATGAPNEKLFF
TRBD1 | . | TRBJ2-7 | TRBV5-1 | TGCGCCAGCGGCCTCGGACAGGGCCTAAATAACGAGCAGTACTTC | CASGLGQGLNNEQYF
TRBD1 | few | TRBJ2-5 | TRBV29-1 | TGCAGCGTGGGGGGACAGGGGACGGAGACCCAGTACTTC | CSVGGQGTETQYF
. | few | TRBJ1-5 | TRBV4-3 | TGCGCCAGCAGCCAGGTGACAGGTGGGAATCAGCCCCAGCATTTT | CASSQVTGGNQPQHF
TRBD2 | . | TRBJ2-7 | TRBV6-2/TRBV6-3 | TGTGCCAGCACCATCGCCGGGACTAGTATCTACGAGCAGTACTTC | CASTIAGTSIYEQYF
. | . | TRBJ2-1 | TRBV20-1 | TGCAGTGCTAGAGATCGGGGGACCGGATCCAATGAGCAGTTCTTC | CSARDRGTGSNEQFF
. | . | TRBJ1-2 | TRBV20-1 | TGCAGTGCTAGAGAGTGGGCGCAGAGTGGCTACACCTTC | CSAREWAQSGYTF
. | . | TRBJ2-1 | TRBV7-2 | TGTGCCAGCAGCCGACCCGCCCACTCAGCGGTCATGAGCTCCTACAATGAGCAGTTCTTC | CASSRPAHSAVMSSYNEQFF
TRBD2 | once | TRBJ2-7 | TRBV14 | TGTGCCAGCAGCCCGGGACTAGCGGTTACCGAGCAGTACTTC | CASSPGLAVTEQYF
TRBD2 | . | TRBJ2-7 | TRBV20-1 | TGCAGTGCTAGGTCACTAGCGGGAGGGCCGATCCCCGAGCAGTACTTC | CSARSLAGGPIPEQYF
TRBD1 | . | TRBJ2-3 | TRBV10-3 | TGTGCCATCAGTGAGTCCGGGACAGGGGGCCCAGATACGCAGTATTTT | CAISESGTGGPDTQYF
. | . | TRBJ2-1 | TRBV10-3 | TGTGCCACCGACCGTGGACCTAACAATGAGCAGTTCTTC | CATDRGPNNEQFF
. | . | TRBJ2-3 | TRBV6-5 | TGTGCCAGCAGGGACCGGCAGTTCACAGATACGCAGTATTTT | CASRDRQFTDTQYF
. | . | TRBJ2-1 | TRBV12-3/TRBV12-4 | TGTGCCAGCGGGAGATTGCAGGGATACAATGAGCAGTTCTTC | CASGRLQGYNEQFF